This TCR beta chain was profiled in a study of identical twins. Study results and limitations: Recombination models fit unrelated individuals' TCR alpha sharing but underestimated twins'. In beta out-of-frame sequences, the excess sharing between twins was weaker.

TCRdb re-derived calls from the 5' RACE reads in MiXCR, one entry per CDR3 protein. Among more than 250,000 distinct CDR3 sequences, roughly 8.6% were seen once, and the ten largest hold roughly 2%. On this clonotype itself: Its antigen is unknown.

The CDR3 has 13 amino acids. Germline CDR1 and CDR2: KGHSH and LQKENI. V was cut by 2 bases and J by 1 base, with 3 bases left in between. These data also featured in a second study, about yellow fever vaccine responses in identical twins.

This TCR derives from a woman under 30 in good health. Material: memory (CD45RO+) T cells sorted from blood. The chain combines TRBV18 with TRBJ1-5; D remains ambiguous. The CDR3 DNA is TGTGCCAGCTCACCATTGAGCAATCAGCCCCAGCATTTT. Its translation is CASSPLSNQPQHF.